The clone carrying this TCR beta chain was counted at least ten times. The data were obtained in a study of early T cells in non-severe SARS-CoV-2 infection. For the study at large: Sequencing was performed on bulk RNA from unsorted whole blood, leaving chains unpaired.

The TCR library protocol attached unique molecular identifiers to the individual cDNA molecules. TCRdb analysed the 5' RACE reads with MiXCR anew, one entry per CDR3 protein. The sample lists about 45,000 distinct CDR3 sequences; around 10% were seen once. Looked up from germline, CDR1 is ENHRY and CDR2 is SYGVKD. Trimming stripped 10 bases from V and 0 bases from J, with 12 bases between. The CDR3 spans 13 residues. The TCR sequence derives from an adult who was a healthcare worker with PCR-confirmed SARS-CoV-2 infection or an uninfected control (not recorded which). Sequencing was carried out using whole blood. The rearrangement joins TRBV10-3 to TRBJ2-5; either TRBD1 or TRBD2 may supply D (5 bases each). CDR3 sequence reads: CATSGTDQETQYF. CDR3 DNA: TGTGCCACTTCCGGGACGGACCAAGAGACCCAGTACTTC.